This passage covers 2 T cell receptor beta chains from one sample sequenced in a study of tumor and adjacent non-tumor tissue in lung cancer. RNA was extracted from bulk tissue without any cell sorting. More than 3 cm separated this lung sample from the edge of the tumor. The library came from three nested PCR rounds adapted from ARM-PCR protocols. TCRdb independently ran MiXCR on the multiplex PCR reads; one entry per CDR3 protein. Of about 48,000 distinct CDR3 sequences in the sample, less than 70% were seen once. Sequenced sample: distant non-tumor lung tissue. These receptors were collected from a woman in her 70s with non-small cell lung cancer.

This clonotype appeared many times. CDR3 DNA: TGTGCCAGCAGGGGCGACAGGGGGGCATCGGGAGAGCAGTACTTC. Its translation: CASRGDRGASGEQYF. V and J are TRBV7-8 and TRBJ2-7, with 9 positions matching TRBD1. After removal of 6 bases from V and 7 bases from J, the junction contained 13 bases not matched to a gene. The CDR3 covers 15 residues. Germline values: CDR1 SGHVS, CDR2 FQNEAQ.

The chain is built from TRBV6-5 and TRBJ2-7; 10 nucleotides align to TRBD1. The CDR3 totals 15 residues. From germline, CDR1 is MNHEY and CDR2 SVGAGI. V was pared by 7 bases and J by 3 bases, with 9 bases of the junction left unmatched. The CDR3 here is CASMGSGTGDYEQYF. The CDR3 coding sequence is TGTGCCAGCATGGGATCCGGGACAGGGGACTACGAGCAGTACTTC.